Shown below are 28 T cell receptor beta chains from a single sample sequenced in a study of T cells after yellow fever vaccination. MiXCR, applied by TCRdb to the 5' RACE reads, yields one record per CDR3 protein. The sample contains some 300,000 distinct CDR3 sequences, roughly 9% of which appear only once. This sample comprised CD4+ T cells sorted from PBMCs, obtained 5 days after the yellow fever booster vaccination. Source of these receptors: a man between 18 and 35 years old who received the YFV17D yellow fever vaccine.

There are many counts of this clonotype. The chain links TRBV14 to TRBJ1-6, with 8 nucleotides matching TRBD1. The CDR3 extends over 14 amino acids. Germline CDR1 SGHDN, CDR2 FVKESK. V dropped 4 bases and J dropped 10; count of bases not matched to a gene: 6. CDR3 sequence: CASSPRTGRSPLHF. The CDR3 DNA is TGTGCCAGCAGCCCCCGGACAGGGAGGTCACCCCTCCACTTT.

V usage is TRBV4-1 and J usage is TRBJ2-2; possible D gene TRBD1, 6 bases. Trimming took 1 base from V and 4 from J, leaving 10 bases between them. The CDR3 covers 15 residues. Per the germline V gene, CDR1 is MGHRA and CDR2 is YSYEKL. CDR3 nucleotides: TGCGCCAGCAGCCAAGTTCCCAGGGGCACCGGGGAGCTGTTTTTT. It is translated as CASSQVPRGTGELFF.

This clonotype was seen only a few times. The CDR3 DNA is TGTGCCAGCAGGGACAGGGTGGTTGGGCAAGAGACCCAGTACTTC. It encodes CASRDRVVGQETQYF. The rearrangement links TRBV21-1 to TRBJ2-5; TRBD1 was called by the table and not checked on the DNA. TRBV21-1 is flagged as a pseudogene. The CDR3 runs 15 residues.

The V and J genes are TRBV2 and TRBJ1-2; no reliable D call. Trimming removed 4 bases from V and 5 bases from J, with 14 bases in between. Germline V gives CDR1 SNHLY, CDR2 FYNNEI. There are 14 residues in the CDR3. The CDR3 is CASSGERETYGYTF. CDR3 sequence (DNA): TGTGCCAGCAGTGGAGAGAGAGAGACGTATGGCTACACCTTC.

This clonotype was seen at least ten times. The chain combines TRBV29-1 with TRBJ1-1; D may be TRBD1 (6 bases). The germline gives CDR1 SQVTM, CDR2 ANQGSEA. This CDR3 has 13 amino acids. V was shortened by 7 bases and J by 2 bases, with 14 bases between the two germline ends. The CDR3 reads CSGQGFRNTEAFF. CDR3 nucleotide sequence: TGCAGCGGTCAGGGGTTCCGAAACACTGAAGCTTTCTTT.

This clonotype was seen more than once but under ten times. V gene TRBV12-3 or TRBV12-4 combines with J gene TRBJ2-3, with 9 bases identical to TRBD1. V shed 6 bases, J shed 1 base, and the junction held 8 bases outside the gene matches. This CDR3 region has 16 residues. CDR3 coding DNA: TGTGCCAGCAGACTGGGACAGGGCCGTCGCACAGATACGCAGTATTTT. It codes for CASRLGQGRRTDTQYF.

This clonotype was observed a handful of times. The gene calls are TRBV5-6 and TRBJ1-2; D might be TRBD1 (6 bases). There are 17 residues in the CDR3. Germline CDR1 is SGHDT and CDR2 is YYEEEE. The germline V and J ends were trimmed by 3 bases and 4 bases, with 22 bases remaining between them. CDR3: CASSSPGRSRGGYGYTF. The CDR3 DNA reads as TGTGCCAGCAGCTCCCCCGGGCGGTCCAGGGGTGGCTATGGCTACACCTTC.

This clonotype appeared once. CDR3 DNA: TGTGCCAGCAGCCAGAGTTACAGGAATTCACCCCTCCACTTT. It is translated as CASSQSYRNSPLHF. The gene calls are TRBV7-2 and TRBJ1-6; possibly TRBD1 for D (5 bases). Germline CDR1 SGHTA, CDR2 FQGNSA. Trimming cost V 5 bases and J 7 bases, with 12 bases left between them. The CDR3 contains 14 residues. Supplemented by reference TRBV7-2 and TRBJ1-6, the full variable domain reads GAGVSQSPSNKVTEKGKDVELRCDPISGHTALYWYRQSLGQGLEFLIYFQGNSAPDKSGLPSDRFSAERTGGSVSTLTIQRTQQEDSAVYLCASSQSYRNSPLHFGNGTRLTVT.

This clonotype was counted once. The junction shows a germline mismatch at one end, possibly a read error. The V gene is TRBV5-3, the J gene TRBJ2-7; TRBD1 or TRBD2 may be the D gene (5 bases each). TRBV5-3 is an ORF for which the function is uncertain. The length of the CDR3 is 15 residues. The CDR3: CARRLGRDLVYEQYF. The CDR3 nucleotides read TGTGCCAGAAGATTGGGACGGGACCTAGTCTACGAGCAGTACTTC.

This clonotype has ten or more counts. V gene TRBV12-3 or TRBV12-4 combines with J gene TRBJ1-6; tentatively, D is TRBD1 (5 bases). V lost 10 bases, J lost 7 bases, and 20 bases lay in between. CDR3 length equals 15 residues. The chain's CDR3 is CATTLGGSMNSPLHF. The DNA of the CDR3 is TGTGCCACCACCTTGGGGGGTAGTATGAATTCACCCCTCCACTTT.

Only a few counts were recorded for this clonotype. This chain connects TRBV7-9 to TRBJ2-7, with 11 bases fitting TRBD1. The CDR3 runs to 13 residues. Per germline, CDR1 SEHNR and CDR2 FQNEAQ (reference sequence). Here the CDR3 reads CAGSPDRGREQYV. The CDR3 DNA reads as TGTGCCGGCAGCCCGGACAGGGGGCGCGAGCAGTACGTC.

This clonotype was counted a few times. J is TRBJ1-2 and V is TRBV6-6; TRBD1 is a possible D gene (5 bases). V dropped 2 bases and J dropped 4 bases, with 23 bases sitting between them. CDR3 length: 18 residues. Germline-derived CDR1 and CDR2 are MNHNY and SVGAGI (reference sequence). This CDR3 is CASSYRTRGLLFSYGYTF. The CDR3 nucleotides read TGTGCCAGCAGTTACCGGACCCGGGGCCTACTATTCTCCTATGGCTACACCTTC.

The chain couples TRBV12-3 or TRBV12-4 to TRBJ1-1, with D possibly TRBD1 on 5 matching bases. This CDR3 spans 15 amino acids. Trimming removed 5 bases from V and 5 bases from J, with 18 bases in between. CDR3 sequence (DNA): TGTGCCAGCAGTCAGCATACGGGGGGATGGACTGAAGCTTTCTTT. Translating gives CASSQHTGGWTEAFF.

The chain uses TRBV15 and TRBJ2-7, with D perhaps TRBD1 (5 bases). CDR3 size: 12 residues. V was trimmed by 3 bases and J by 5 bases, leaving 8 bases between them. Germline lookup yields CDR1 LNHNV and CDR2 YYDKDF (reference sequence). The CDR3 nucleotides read TGTGCCACCAGCAGGGGCAGGGACGAGCAGTACGTC. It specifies CATSRGRDEQYV.

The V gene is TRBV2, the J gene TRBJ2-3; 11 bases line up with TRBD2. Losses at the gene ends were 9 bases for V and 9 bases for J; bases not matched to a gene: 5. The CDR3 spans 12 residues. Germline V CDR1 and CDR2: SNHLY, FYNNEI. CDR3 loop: CASSGGAQTQYF. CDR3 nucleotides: TGTGCCAGTAGCGGGGGGGCACAGACGCAGTATTTT.

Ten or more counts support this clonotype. In nucleotides, the CDR3 is TGTGCCAGCTCACCCGGACAGGGCGATCAGCCCCAGCATTTT. Its protein is CASSPGQGDQPQHF. The chain links TRBV18 to TRBJ1-5; TRBD1 matches 8 bases. V trimming: 3 bases; J trimming: 5 bases; junction bases outside the gene matches: 3. CDR1 and CDR2 (germline): KGHSH, LQKENI. The CDR3 totals 14 residues. Together with reference TRBV18 and TRBJ1-5, the CDR3 gives the full variable domain: NAGVMQNPRHLVRRRGQEARLRCSPMKGHSHVYWYRQLPEEGLKFMVYLQKENIIDESGMPKERFSAEFPKEGPSILRIQQVVRGDSAAYFCASSPGQGDQPQHFGDGTRLSIL.

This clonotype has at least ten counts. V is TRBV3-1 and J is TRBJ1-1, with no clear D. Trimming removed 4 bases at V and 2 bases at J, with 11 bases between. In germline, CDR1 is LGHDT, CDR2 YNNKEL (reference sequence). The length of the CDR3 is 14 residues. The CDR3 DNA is TGTGCCAGCAGCCCGAGTGAGGCTAACACTGAAGCTTTCTTT. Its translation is CASSPSEANTEAFF.

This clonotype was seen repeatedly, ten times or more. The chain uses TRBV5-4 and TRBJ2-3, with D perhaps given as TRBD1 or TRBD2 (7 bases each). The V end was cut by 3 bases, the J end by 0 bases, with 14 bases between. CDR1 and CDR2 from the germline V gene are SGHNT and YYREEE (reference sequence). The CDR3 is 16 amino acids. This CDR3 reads CASSSGGQTSTDTQYF. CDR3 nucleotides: TGTGCCAGCAGCTCGGGGGGACAGACTAGCACAGATACGCAGTATTTT.

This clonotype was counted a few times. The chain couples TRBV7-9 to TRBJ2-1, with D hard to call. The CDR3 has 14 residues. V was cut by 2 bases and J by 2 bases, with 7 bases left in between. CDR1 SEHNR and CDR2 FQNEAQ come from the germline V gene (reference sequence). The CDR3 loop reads CASSLLGPYNEQFF. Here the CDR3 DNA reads TGTGCCAGCAGCTTACTAGGGCCCTACAATGAGCAGTTCTTC.

The CDR3 DNA reads as TGTGCCAGCAGGAAACCACTAGCGGGGGGACACCAAGAGACCCAGTACTTC. Protein: CASRKPLAGGHQETQYF. The V gene is TRBV6-1, the J gene TRBJ2-5; 12 positions match TRBD2. Germline CDR1 reads MNHNS; CDR2 reads SASEGT. The CDR3 length is 17 residues. V shed 6 bases, J shed 0 bases, and the junction held 8 bases outside the gene matches.

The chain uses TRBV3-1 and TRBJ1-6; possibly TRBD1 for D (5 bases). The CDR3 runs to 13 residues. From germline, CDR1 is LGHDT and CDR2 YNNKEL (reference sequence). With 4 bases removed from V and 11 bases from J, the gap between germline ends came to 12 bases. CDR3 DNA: TGTGCCAGCAGCCCTCAGGGAGTCCCACCCCTCCACTTT. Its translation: CASSPQGVPPLHF.

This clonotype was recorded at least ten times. CDR3 sequence reads: CASSQTAGGPQETQYF. In DNA, the CDR3 is TGTGCCAGCAGCCAAACGGCGGGGGGGCCTCAAGAGACCCAGTACTTC. J is TRBJ2-5 and V is TRBV3-1; the match to TRBD2 covers 9 bases. There are 16 residues in the CDR3. Per germline, CDR1 LGHDT and CDR2 YNNKEL (reference sequence). V lost 2 bases and J lost 2; bases outside the gene matches: 6.

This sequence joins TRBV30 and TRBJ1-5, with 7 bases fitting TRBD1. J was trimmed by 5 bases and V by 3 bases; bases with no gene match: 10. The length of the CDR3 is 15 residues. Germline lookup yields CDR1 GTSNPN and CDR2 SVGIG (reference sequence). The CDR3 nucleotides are TGTGCCTGGAGGCCCGGGACAGCCACTTATCAGCCCCAGCATTTT. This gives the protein CAWRPGTATYQPQHF.

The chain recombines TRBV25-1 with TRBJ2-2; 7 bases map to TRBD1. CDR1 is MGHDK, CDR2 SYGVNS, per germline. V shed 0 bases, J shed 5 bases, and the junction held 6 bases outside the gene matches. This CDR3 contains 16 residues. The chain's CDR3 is CASSEYEGAGTGELFF. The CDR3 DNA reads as TGTGCCAGCAGTGAATATGAGGGGGCGGGTACCGGGGAGCTGTTTTTT.

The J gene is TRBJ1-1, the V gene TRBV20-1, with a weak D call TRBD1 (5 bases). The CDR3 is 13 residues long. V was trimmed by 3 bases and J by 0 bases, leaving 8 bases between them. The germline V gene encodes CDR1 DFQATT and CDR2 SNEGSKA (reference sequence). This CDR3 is CSARGRVNTEAFF. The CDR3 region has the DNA TGCAGTGCTAGGGGGCGAGTGAACACTGAAGCTTTCTTT.

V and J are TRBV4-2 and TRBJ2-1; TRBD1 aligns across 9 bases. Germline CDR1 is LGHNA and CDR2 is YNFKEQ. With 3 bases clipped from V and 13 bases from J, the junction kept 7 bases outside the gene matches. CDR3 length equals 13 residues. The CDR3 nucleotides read TGTGCCAGCAGCCAGGGGACAGGGAATCCTCAGTTCTTC. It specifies CASSQGTGNPQFF.

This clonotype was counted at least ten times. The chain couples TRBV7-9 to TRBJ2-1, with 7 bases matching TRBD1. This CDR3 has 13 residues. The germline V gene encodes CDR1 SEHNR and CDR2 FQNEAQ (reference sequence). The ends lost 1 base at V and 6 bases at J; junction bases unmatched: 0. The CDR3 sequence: CASSLGQGNEQFF. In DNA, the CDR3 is TGTGCCAGCAGCTTAGGACAGGGCAATGAGCAGTTCTTC.

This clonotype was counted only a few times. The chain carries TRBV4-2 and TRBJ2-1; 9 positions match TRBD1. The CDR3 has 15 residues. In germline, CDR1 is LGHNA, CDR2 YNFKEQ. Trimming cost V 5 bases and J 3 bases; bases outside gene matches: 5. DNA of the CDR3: TGTGCCAGCAGCTACCGGGACAGGGACTACAATGAGCAGTTCTTC. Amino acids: CASSYRDRDYNEQFF.